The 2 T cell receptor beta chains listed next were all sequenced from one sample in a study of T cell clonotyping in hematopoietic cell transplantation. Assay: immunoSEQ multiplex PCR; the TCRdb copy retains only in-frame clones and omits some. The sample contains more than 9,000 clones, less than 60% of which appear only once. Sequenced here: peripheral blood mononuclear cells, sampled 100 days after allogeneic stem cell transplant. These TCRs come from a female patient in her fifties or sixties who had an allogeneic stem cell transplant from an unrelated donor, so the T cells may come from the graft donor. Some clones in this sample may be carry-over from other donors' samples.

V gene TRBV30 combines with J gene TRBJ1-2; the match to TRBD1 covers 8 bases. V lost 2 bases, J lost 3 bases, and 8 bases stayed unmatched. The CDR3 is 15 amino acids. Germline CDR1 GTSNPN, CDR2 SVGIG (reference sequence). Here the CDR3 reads CAWSPGQGGDYGYTF. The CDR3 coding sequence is TGTGCCTGGAGTCCCGGACAGGGTGGTGACTATGGCTACACCTTC.

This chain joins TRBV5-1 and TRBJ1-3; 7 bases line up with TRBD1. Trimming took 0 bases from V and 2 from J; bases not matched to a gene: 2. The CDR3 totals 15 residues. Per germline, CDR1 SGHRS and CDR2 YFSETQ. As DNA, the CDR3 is TGCGCCAGCAGCTTGGAAGGGACAGCTGGAAACACCATATATTTT. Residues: CASSLEGTAGNTIYF.